These 17 T cell receptor beta chains share one sample of origin, sequenced in a study of blood T cell repertoires in COVID-19. Repertoires were generated with immunoSEQ multiplex PCR, while TCRdb's copy carries only in-frame clones and drops some. The table lists 60,000 to 85,000 clones, around 83% of them singletons, with about a tenth in the top ten. The sample comprised peripheral blood. All receptors come from a man aged 55 to 70 with COVID-19, enrolled during active disease.

The table lists this clone with a count of one. CDR3 residues: CATSDPTGTREAFF. CDR3 sequence (DNA): TGTGCCACCAGTGACCCTACAGGGACCCGTGAAGCTTTCTTT. The rearrangement uses TRBV24-1 and TRBJ1-1, with a possible D match to TRBD1 (6 bases). Germline V gene data show CDR1 as KGHDR and CDR2 as SFDVKD. V lost 4 bases and J lost 7, with 15 bases in between. The CDR3 is 14 amino acids.

The chain uses TRBV12-3 or TRBV12-4 and TRBJ1-2, with TRBD1 matching over 11 bases. CDR3 length: 13 residues. After removal of 6 bases from V and 8 bases from J, the junction contained 5 bases not matched to a gene. The CDR3 DNA follows: TGTGCCAGCAGGCGGACAGGGGGCCGGGGCTACACCTTC. Translating it yields CASRRTGGRGYTF.

This chain links TRBV6-4 with TRBJ2-7, with D maybe TRBD1 (6 bases). CDR3 length equals 12 residues. From germline, CDR1 is MRHNA and CDR2 SNTAGT. V was cut by 5 bases and J by 5 bases, with 10 bases left in between. The CDR3 sequence is CASSRDTDEQYF. CDR3 sequence (DNA): TGTGCCAGCAGTCGGGACACAGACGAGCAGTACTTC.

J is TRBJ2-3 and V is TRBV4-1; 8 nucleotides match TRBD1. Germline lookup yields CDR1 MGHRA and CDR2 YSYEKL. There are 16 residues in the CDR3. Trimming took 4 bases from V and 2 from J; bases not matched to a gene: 8. The CDR3 loop is CASSPGATGVTDTQYF. In DNA form, the CDR3 reads TGCGCCAGCAGCCCGGGGGCGACAGGGGTCACAGATACGCAGTATTTT.

This chain connects TRBV19 to TRBJ2-7, with D possibly being TRBD1 (6 bases). The CDR3 is 14 residues long. The ends were cut back, 4 bases at V and 1 base at J, with 11 bases in the middle. Per germline, CDR1 LNHDA and CDR2 SQIVND (reference sequence). CDR3 in amino acids: CASSRTANSYEQYF. The CDR3 DNA reads as TGTGCCAGTAGTAGGACAGCAAATTCCTACGAGCAGTACTTC.

The chain uses TRBV15 and TRBJ2-1; D may be TRBD2 (5 bases). Trimming took 6 bases from V and 0 from J, leaving 12 bases between them. The germline V gene has CDR1 LNHNV and CDR2 YYDKDF (reference sequence). The CDR3 loop spans 15 amino acids. The CDR3 spells CATRGSGGSYNEQFF. DNA of the CDR3: TGTGCCACCAGGGGCAGCGGAGGCTCCTACAATGAGCAGTTCTTC. The whole variable domain, filled in from reference TRBV15 and TRBJ2-1, reads DAMVIQNPRYQVTQFGKPVTLSCSQTLNHNVMYWYQQKSSQAPKLLFHYYDKDFNNEADTPDNFQSRRPNTSFCFLDIRSPGLGDTAMYLCATRGSGGSYNEQFFGPGTRLTVL.

The chain is built from TRBV10-2 and TRBJ2-5; TRBD1 is a possible D gene (5 bases). V dropped 6 bases and J dropped 5 bases, with 10 bases sitting between them. CDR1 WSHSY and CDR2 SAAADI come from the germline V gene. The CDR3 is 12 amino acids. CDR3 residues: CASRTPGETQYF. CDR3 DNA: TGCGCCAGCAGGACCCCAGGGGAGACCCAGTACTTC.

The rearrangement joins TRBV11-2 to TRBJ1-1, with 7 bases aligning to TRBD1. This CDR3 spans 17 amino acids. Per the germline V gene, CDR1 is SGHAT and CDR2 is FQNNGV. The V segment lost 0 bases and the J segment 1 base; nucleotides outside the gene matches: 8. The CDR3 spells CASSLESTGVWNTEAFF. DNA for the CDR3: TGTGCCAGCAGCTTAGAGTCAACAGGGGTTTGGAACACTGAAGCTTTCTTT.

This chain connects TRBV7-3 to TRBJ2-1, with unresolved D. The germline V gene has CDR1 SGHTA and CDR2 FQGTGA. The CDR3 sequence is 12 residues long. Deletions cut 4 bases from V and 11 bases from J, with 12 bases between. CDR3 nucleotide sequence: TGTGCCAGCAGCTCGCCTGGGCAGCAGCAGTTCTTC. As protein: CASSSPGQQQFF. The full variable domain, its missing parts supplied by reference TRBV7-3 and TRBJ2-1, is GAGVSQTPSNKVTEKGKYVELRCDPISGHTALYWYRQSLGQGPEFLIYFQGTGAADDSGLPNDRFFAVRPEGSVSTLKIQRTERGDSAVYLCASSSPGQQQFFGPGTRLTVL.

The rearrangement joins TRBV14 to TRBJ2-1; the match to TRBD2 covers 12 bases. CDR3 size: 17 residues. Germline lookup yields CDR1 SGHDN and CDR2 FVKESK. After removal of 0 bases from V and 3 bases from J, the junction contained 3 bases not matched to a gene. This CDR3 is CASSQEATSGSYNEQFF. In DNA, the CDR3 is TGTGCCAGCAGCCAAGAGGCGACTAGCGGGAGCTACAATGAGCAGTTCTTC.

This clone was seen once. The chain has TRBV5-1 and TRBJ2-5; no clear D. Germline lookup yields CDR1 SGHRS and CDR2 YFSETQ. V lost 5 bases and J lost 0, with 11 bases in between. CDR3 length: 14 amino acids. Written as DNA, the CDR3 is TGCGCCAGCAGTTGGCGACTGGACCAAGAGACCCAGTACTTC. Residues: CASSWRLDQETQYF.

The chain combines TRBV5-1 with TRBJ1-1; the match to TRBD1 covers 7 bases. Germline CDR1 reads SGHRS; CDR2 reads YFSETQ. The V and J ends lost 4 bases and 1 base, in that order; junction bases with no gene match: 7. The CDR3 covers 15 residues. CDR3 bases: TGCGCCAGCAGCACGACAGGACAGGAGAACACTGAAGCTTTCTTT. It specifies CASSTTGQENTEAFF.

This clone is a singleton in its sample. This chain links TRBV5-4 with TRBJ2-2; the D is unclear. CDR1 and CDR2 from the germline V gene are SGHNT and YYREEE (reference sequence). This CDR3 region has 15 residues. V was pared by 0 bases and J by 4 bases, with 10 bases between. CDR3 in amino acids: CASSLATSVTGELFF. CDR3 coding DNA: TGTGCCAGCAGCTTGGCCACCAGTGTCACCGGGGAGCTGTTTTTT.

Points on this clone: Different DNA sequences within this sample yield the same CDR3. V usage is TRBV6-5 and J usage is TRBJ1-5; 8 bases match TRBD1. The germline V gene has CDR1 MNHEY and CDR2 SVGAGI. J was trimmed by 0 bases and V by 6 bases; bases with no gene match: 4. There are 15 residues in the CDR3. CDR3 protein: CASSSDRGSNQPQHF. For the CDR3, the DNA is TGTGCCAGCAGCTCCGACAGGGGTAGCAATCAGCCCCAGCATTTT.

The chain employs TRBV30 and TRBJ1-5; 11 bases agree with TRBD1. Germline V gene lookup returns CDR1 GTSNPN and CDR2 SVGIG (reference sequence). CDR3 length: 15 amino acids. The V segment lost 0 bases and the J segment 10 bases; nucleotides outside the gene matches: 8. CDR3 sequence (DNA): TGTGCCTGGAGTGTACCCGGACAGGGGGCTTTTCCCCAGCATTTT. Its protein is CAWSVPGQGAFPQHF.

In this sample, this clone turned up once. The CDR3 coding sequence is TGTGCCAGCAGCCAAGTGGGCGAGACCCAGTACTTC. Translated, it gives CASSQVGETQYF. The chain carries TRBV3-1 (or the pseudogene TRBV3-2) and TRBJ2-5; D is unclear. CDR3 length: 12 amino acids. Germline CDR1 reads LGHDT; CDR2 reads YNNKEL (reference sequence). V was shortened by 1 base and J by 5 bases, with 5 bases between the two germline ends.

The chain employs TRBV6-1 and TRBJ1-2; 9 bases align to TRBD1. Germline CDR1 and CDR2: MNHNS and SASEGT. After removal of 2 bases from V and 7 bases from J, the junction contained 5 bases not matched to a gene. This CDR3 region has 14 residues. CDR3 sequence (DNA): TGTGCCAGCAGTGAATTACAGGGGGCACCTGGCTACACCTTC. It yields the protein CASSELQGAPGYTF.